These T cell receptor beta chains were read from a single sample in a study of T-cell memory formation after mild COVID-19. TCRdb re-derived calls from the 5' RACE reads in MiXCR, one entry per CDR3 protein. The data show about 560,000 distinct CDR3 sequences, with 15% to 20% seen just once and about 8.1% held by the top ten. The source material was PBMCs or a T cell subset sorted from them (not recorded which). The receptors were gathered from an adult woman who had mild COVID-19 (a few samples of this study predate the infection). Cell type and time point are not known. The CDR3 runs from the conserved cysteine through the conserved F or W. The D gene is left open where the match is weak. Size tells how often a clone was seen, or its class if it is expanded.

TRBJ2-7,TRBV24-1,13,NA,few,TGTGCCACCAGTGATGGCGACGCCTACGAGCAGTACTTC,CATSDGDAYEQYF
TRBJ2-2,TRBV7-2,16,NA,many,TGTGCCAGCACCCCAAAGACTAGATCAAACACCGGGGAGCTGTTTTTT,CASTPKTRSNTGELFF
TRBJ1-1,TRBV4-1,15,NA,many,TGCGCCAGCAGCCAAGGACCTGCAAAGGGGGCTGAAGCTTTCTTT,CASSQGPAKGAEAFF
TRBJ2-1,TRBV18,14,NA,many,TGTGCCAGCTCACCACCGGGGGCGGGGAATGAGCAGTTCTTC,CASSPPGAGNEQFF
TRBJ2-3,TRBV7-3,17,TRBD1,few,TGTGCCAGCAGCTTGTATCTCGACAGGGTTTCAGCAGATACGCAGTATTTT,CASSLYLDRVSADTQYF
TRBJ2-3,TRBV3-1,14,NA,many,TGTGCCAGCAGCGGGACATCTAGCACAGATACGCAGTATTTT,CASSGTSSTDTQYF
TRBJ2-1,TRBV5-1,15,TRBD1,few,TGCGCCAGCAGCGGGGGACAGGGGGTCTACAATGAGCAGTTCTTC,CASSGGQGVYNEQFF
TRBJ2-1,TRBV7-3,15,TRBD2,few,TGTGCCAGCAGCCGTTGGACTAGCGACTACAATGAGCAGTTCTTC,CASSRWTSDYNEQFF
TRBJ1-2,TRBV2,14,NA,few,TGTGCCAGCAGTGAAGCGAGGTGGGGAGATGGCTACACCTTC,CASSEARWGDGYTF
TRBJ1-3,TRBV10-3,19,NA,few,TGTGCCATCAGTGAGGCGCAGGGTCCCTTATCCTTCTCTGGAAACACCATATATTTT,CAISEAQGPLSFSGNTIYF
TRBJ2-7,TRBV12-3/TRBV12-4,12,TRBD1,few,TGTGCCAGCAGCCCCGGACAGGACGAGCAGTACTTC,CASSPGQDEQYF
TRBJ2-7,TRBV6-2/TRBV6-3,15,TRBD2,many,TGTGCCAGCAGTACCCCAGCGGGAGCCCGCTACGAGCAGTACTTC,CASSTPAGARYEQYF
TRBJ2-1,TRBV12-3/TRBV12-4,15,NA,few,TGTGCCAGCAAACCAGGACCGTCCTCCTACAATGAGCAGTTCTTC,CASKPGPSSYNEQFF
TRBJ1-5,TRBV12-3/TRBV12-4,16,TRBD1,many,TGTGCCAGCAGTTTTGGCGGGACAGGGGGCAATCAGCCCCAGCATTTT,CASSFGGTGGNQPQHF